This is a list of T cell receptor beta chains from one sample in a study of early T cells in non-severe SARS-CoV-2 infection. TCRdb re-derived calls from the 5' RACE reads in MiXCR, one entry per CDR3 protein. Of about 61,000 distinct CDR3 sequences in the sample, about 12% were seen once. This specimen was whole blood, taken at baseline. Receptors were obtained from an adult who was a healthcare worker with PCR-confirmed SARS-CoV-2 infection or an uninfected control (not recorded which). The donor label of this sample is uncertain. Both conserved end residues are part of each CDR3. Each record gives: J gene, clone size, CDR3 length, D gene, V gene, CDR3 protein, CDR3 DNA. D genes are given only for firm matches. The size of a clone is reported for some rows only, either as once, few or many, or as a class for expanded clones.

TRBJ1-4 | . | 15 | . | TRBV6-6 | CATFRGGGGSEKLFF | TGTGCCACCTTCCGTGGGGGAGGAGGTAGTGAAAAACTGTTTTTT
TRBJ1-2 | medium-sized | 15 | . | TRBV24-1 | CATSGETTGETGYTF | TGTGCCACCAGTGGGGAAACGACCGGAGAGACGGGCTACACCTTC
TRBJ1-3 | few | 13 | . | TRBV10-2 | CASSPKGQNFIYF | TGCGCCAGCAGCCCTAAGGGGCAAAACTTCATATATTTT
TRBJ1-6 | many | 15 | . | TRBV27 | CASSLIPQGNSPLHF | TGTGCCAGCAGTTTAATTCCCCAGGGCAATTCACCCCTCCACTTT
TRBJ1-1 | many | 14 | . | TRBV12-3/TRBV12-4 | CASSPPGSRFKAFF | TGTGCCAGCAGCCCGCCAGGGTCACGCTTTAAAGCTTTCTTT
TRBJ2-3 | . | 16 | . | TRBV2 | CASSAAIGRSTDTQYF | TGTGCCAGCAGTGCCGCAATAGGTCGTAGCACAGATACGCAGTATTTT
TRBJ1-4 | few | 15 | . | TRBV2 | CASSETGRINEKLFF | TGTGCCAGCAGTGAAACTGGACGGATTAATGAAAAACTGTTTTTT
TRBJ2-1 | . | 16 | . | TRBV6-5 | CASSRGQKLTYNEQFF | TGTGCCAGCAGCCGCGGACAGAAGCTGACCTACAATGAGCAGTTCTTC
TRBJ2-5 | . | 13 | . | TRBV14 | CASSQGPEETQYF | TGTGCCAGCAGCCAAGGACCTGAAGAGACCCAGTACTTC
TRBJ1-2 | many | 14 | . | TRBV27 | CASSLAASNYGYTF | TGTGCCAGCAGTTTGGCGGCAAGCAACTATGGCTACACCTTC
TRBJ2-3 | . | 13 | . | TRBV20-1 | CSARDFGSGTQYF | TGCAGTGCTAGAGATTTCGGGTCCGGTACGCAGTATTTT
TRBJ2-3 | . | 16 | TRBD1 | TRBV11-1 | CASRHGQVSSTDTQYF | TGTGCCAGCAGACATGGACAGGTCTCTAGCACAGATACGCAGTATTTT
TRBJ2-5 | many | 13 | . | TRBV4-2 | CASSQDFGETQYF | TGTGCCAGCAGCCAAGATTTTGGAGAGACCCAGTACTTC
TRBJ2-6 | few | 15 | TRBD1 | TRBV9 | CAIHQRGPGANVLTF | TGTGCCATACACCAGAGGGGGCCAGGGGCCAACGTCCTGACTTTC
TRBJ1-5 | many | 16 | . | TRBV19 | CASHPPGHFSNQPQHF | TGTGCCAGTCACCCGCCGGGACACTTTAGCAATCAGCCCCAGCATTTT